One TCR beta chain is described in this entry. The data originate from a study of cytomegalovirus exposure and HLA in healthy donors. Germline V gene lookup returns CDR1 SGHKS and CDR2 YYEKEE (reference sequence). The CDR3 extends over 16 amino acids. Trimming took 4 bases from V and 0 from J; bases not matched to a gene: 6. With 60 Vbeta and 13 Jbeta primers, the PCR was carried out. Profiling relied on immunoSEQ multiplex PCR, and the TCRdb table lists in-frame clones only, not all of them. The sample shows some 190,000 clones, 75% to 85% of them seen only once. Sequenced input: PBMCs. V is TRBV5-5 and J is TRBJ1-3; 8 nucleotides align to TRBD1. The TCR sequence derives from a woman aged 25 to 45 in good health and CMV-seropositive. The chain's CDR3 is CASSRTGPTSGNTIYF. The DNA for the CDR3 is TGTGCCAGCAGCCGGACAGGGCCGACCTCTGGAAACACCATATATTTT. Full variable domain (rest looked up from reference TRBV5-5 and TRBJ1-3): DAGVTQSPTHLIKTRGQQVTLRCSPISGHKSVSWYQQVLGQGPQFIFQYYEKEERGRGNFPDRFSARQFPNYSSELNVNALLLGDSALYLCASSRTGPTSGNTIYFGEGSWLTVV.